Shown below are 13 T cell receptor beta chains from a single sample sequenced in a study of T cell responses to AZD1222 COVID-19 vaccine. Assay: immunoSEQ multiplex PCR; the TCRdb copy retains only in-frame clones and omits some. The sample lists around 67,000 clones, about 85% occurring once. Sequencing was performed on peripheral blood, taken on day 0 of AZD1222 vaccination. These TCRs come from an adult in good health.

The chain is built from TRBV6-5 and TRBJ2-3; the D gene is possibly TRBD1 (6 bases). This CDR3 has 13 residues. Trimming cost V 5 bases and J 8 bases, with 14 bases left between them. Germline V gives CDR1 MNHEY, CDR2 SVGAGI. The CDR3 DNA is TGTGCCAGCAGTCTAACAGGGAAGGCTACGCAGTATTTT. Translating gives CASSLTGKATQYF.

The rearrangement links TRBV19 to TRBJ2-1; the D is unclear. The CDR3 spans 16 residues. The ends were cut back, 4 bases at V and 4 bases at J, with 17 bases in the middle. CDR1 and CDR2 from the germline V gene are LNHDA and SQIVND (reference sequence). The CDR3 reads CASSTWSPQDYNEQFF. The CDR3 DNA sequence: TGTGCCAGTAGTACGTGGTCGCCCCAAGATTACAATGAGCAGTTCTTC.

The chain has TRBV2 and TRBJ1-2, with D tentatively TRBD1 (5 bases). Trimming shortened V by 3 bases and J by 0 bases, and 8 bases separated the two germline ends. This CDR3 is 14 amino acids long. Germline loops: CDR1 SNHLY, CDR2 FYNNEI. The CDR3 loop is CASSDQGTNYGYTF. CDR3 DNA: TGTGCCAGCAGTGATCAGGGAACTAACTATGGCTACACCTTC. The complete variable domain, with remaining parts taken from reference TRBV2 and TRBJ1-2, reads EPEVTQTPSHQVTQMGQEVILRCVPISNHLYFYWYRQILGQKVEFLVSFYNNEISEKSEIFDDQFSVERPDGSNFTLKIRSTKLEDSAMYFCASSDQGTNYGYTFGSGTRLTVV.

The chain links TRBV11-2 to TRBJ2-7; D unclear. The CDR3 has 14 residues. V shed 1 base and J shed 0 bases, with 7 bases lying between them. Germline loops: CDR1 SGHAT, CDR2 FQNNGV. DNA for the CDR3: TGTGCCAGCAGCTTAGTGCGGAGCTCCTACGAGCAGTACTTC. It translates to CASSLVRSSYEQYF.

J is TRBJ2-7 and V is TRBV9, with 13 positions matching TRBD2. The CDR3 length is 16 residues. Germline V gene lookup returns CDR1 SGDLS and CDR2 YYNGEE. V gave up 3 bases and J gave up 2 bases; unmatched junction bases: 5. Here the CDR3 reads CASSDRTSGGPYEQYF. The DNA for the CDR3 is TGTGCCAGCAGCGACCGGACTAGCGGGGGTCCCTACGAGCAGTACTTC.

The chain couples TRBV6-2 or TRBV6-3 to TRBJ2-6; D possibly corresponds to TRBD1 (6 bases). The ends were cut back, 6 bases at V and 0 bases at J, with 9 bases in the middle. This CDR3 region has 15 residues. Germline values: CDR1 MNHEY, CDR2 SVGEGT. The CDR3 region has the DNA TGTGCCAGCAGCGACAGGTTCTCTGGGGCCAACGTCCTGACTTTC. It translates to CASSDRFSGANVLTF.

This chain uses TRBV28 with TRBJ1-2; D uncertain. Germline loops: CDR1 MDHEN, CDR2 SYDVKM. The CDR3 runs 14 residues. V lost 3 bases and J 0 bases, leaving 8 bases between the germline ends. The CDR3, as DNA: TGTGCCAGCAGTTTTTCCGCCCCTAACTATGGCTACACCTTC. It encodes CASSFSAPNYGYTF.

The chain links TRBV9 to TRBJ2-3; D possibly matches TRBD1 or TRBD2 (6 bases each). Germline values: CDR1 SGDLS, CDR2 YYNGEE. The germline V and J ends were trimmed by 0 bases and 3 bases, with 17 bases remaining between them. The CDR3 consists of 17 residues. Here the CDR3 reads CASSVELWGAGTDTQYF. The CDR3 DNA reads TGTGCCAGCAGCGTAGAACTGTGGGGGGCCGGAACAGATACGCAGTATTTT. Full variable domain (remainder filled in from reference TRBV9 and TRBJ2-3): DSGVTQTPKHLITATGQRVTLRCSPRSGDLSVYWYQQSLDQGLQFLIQYYNGEERAKGNILERFSAQQFPDLHSELNLSSLELGDSALYFCASSVELWGAGTDTQYFGPGTRLTVL.

The V and J genes are TRBV30 and TRBJ1-2, with no clear D. This CDR3 is built from 11 residues. Germline values: CDR1 GTSNPN, CDR2 SVGIG (reference sequence). Trimming stripped 2 bases from V and 2 bases from J, with 3 bases between. The CDR3 loop is CAWSLNYGYTF. The CDR3 DNA reads as TGTGCCTGGAGTTTGAACTATGGCTACACCTTC. The full variable domain, in which reference TRBV30 and TRBJ1-2 provide the parts outside the CDR3, is SQTIHQWPATLVQPVGSPLSLECTVEGTSNPNLYWYRQAAGRGLQLLFYSVGIGQISSEVPQNLSASRPQDRQFILSSKKLLLSDSGFYLCAWSLNYGYTFGSGTRLTVV.

The CDR3 DNA follows: TGCGCCAGCAGTGAGGGGCCGGGACTTGAATTTGGCACAGATACGCAGTATTTT. It encodes CASSEGPGLEFGTDTQYF. The chain combines TRBV10-1 with TRBJ2-3; a weak D match, TRBD2 (6 bases). Germline CDR1 is WNHNN and CDR2 is SYGVQD (reference sequence). Trimming stripped 2 bases from V and 1 base from J, with 19 bases between. The CDR3 is 18 residues long.

V usage is TRBV7-2 and J usage is TRBJ1-2; D is unresolved. V lost 4 bases, J lost 5 bases, and 14 bases lay in between. This CDR3 is 14 amino acids long. Germline values: CDR1 SGHTA, CDR2 FQGNSA. The CDR3 loop reads CASSSEASTYGYTF. The CDR3 DNA follows: TGTGCCAGCAGCTCAGAGGCGTCCACTTATGGCTACACCTTC.

The rearrangement uses TRBV5-1 and TRBJ2-3, with TRBD2 identical over 11 bases. The CDR3 is 16 residues long. Looked up from germline, CDR1 is SGHRS and CDR2 is YFSETQ. The V and J ends lost 2 bases and 4 bases, in that order; junction bases with no gene match: 6. CDR3 DNA: TGCGCCAGCAGCTTCACTAGCGGGAGTTTAGCAGATACGCAGTATTTT. This encodes CASSFTSGSLADTQYF.

The rearrangement links TRBV7-9 to TRBJ1-3; 7 nucleotides match TRBD1. The CDR3 is made up of 14 amino acids. The junction had 3 bases not matched to a gene; V was cut back by 3 bases and J by 4 bases. Germline assignment: CDR1 SEHNR and CDR2 FQNEAQ (reference sequence). The CDR3 reads CASSFDRAGNTIYF. As DNA, the CDR3 is TGTGCCAGCAGCTTCGACAGGGCAGGAAACACCATATATTTT.